This TCR beta chain was recorded in a study of control samples from healthy donors and cancer patients. The V end was cut by 3 bases, the J end by 0 bases, with 12 bases between. Germline CDR1 reads SGHDT; CDR2 reads YYEEEE. The CDR3 spans 15 residues. TCRdb's table, derived via immunoSEQ multiplex PCR, lists solely in-frame clones and lacks some. The sample has roughly 100,000 clones, around nine tenths seen once; the top ten hold about 18%. The source material was PBMCs. The TCR was taken from a man aged 55 to 70 with lung cancer. The gene calls are TRBV5-6 and TRBJ1-1, with D unclear. CDR3 nucleotides: TGTGCCAGCAGCTCCTTGACAAGTCTGAACACTGAAGCTTTCTTT. It is translated as CASSSLTSLNTEAFF.